The entry below describes one TCR beta chain. This entry belongs to a study of control samples from healthy donors and cancer patients. Losses at the gene ends were 1 base for V and 4 bases for J; bases not matched to a gene: 15. CDR1 is GTSNPN, CDR2 SVGIG, per germline (reference sequence). The CDR3 is 17 amino acids. Method: immunoSEQ multiplex PCR; TCRdb's copy keeps in-frame clones and lacks some. The table shows about 75,000 clones, with around 94% occurring only once. The TCR originated in a woman aged 40-49 years in good health. Input material: blood. The rearrangement joins TRBV30 to TRBJ1-2; TRBD1 aligns across 7 bases. CDR3: CAWSEYRRGRPGYGYTF. CDR3 in DNA: TGTGCCTGGAGTGAATATCGGAGGGGGCGACCCGGCTATGGCTACACCTTC.